Following are 31 T cell receptor beta chains from one sample sequenced in a study of T cell repertoires in cytomegalovirus infection. TCRdb independently ran MiXCR on the reads; one entry per CDR3 protein. The table records 450,000 to 600,000 distinct CDR3 sequences, roughly 10% of them present only once. The material sequenced was PBMCs. The source of these receptors is a human donor in good health (CMV status not recorded). Some clones in this sample may be carry-over from other donors' samples.

Many counts were recorded for this clonotype. The chain is built from TRBV10-2 and TRBJ1-2; 10 nucleotides line up with TRBD1. The CDR3 consists of 14 residues. J was trimmed by 4 bases and V by 6 bases; bases with no gene match: 5. Germline V gene sequence: CDR1 WSHSY, CDR2 SAAADI. CDR3: CASRGQGTGYGYTF. CDR3 sequence (DNA): TGCGCCAGCAGGGGACAGGGGACAGGCTATGGCTACACCTTC.

In its sample, this clonotype was seen many times. The J gene is TRBJ2-3, the V gene TRBV7-9; 7 bases map to TRBD1. V lost 5 bases and J lost 4; bases outside the gene matches: 6. Germline V lookup: CDR1 SEHNR, CDR2 FQNEAQ (reference sequence). The CDR3 consists of 14 residues. In DNA form, the CDR3 reads TGTGCCAGCAGCACGACAGGGAAAGCAGATACGCAGTATTTT. Its translation: CASSTTGKADTQYF.

This clonotype has only a few counts. The rearrangement links TRBV20-1 to TRBJ2-3; 8 bases line up with TRBD2. CDR1 and CDR2 from the germline V gene are DFQATT and SNEGSKA (reference sequence). V shed 5 bases and J 2 bases; nucleotides not matched to a gene: 6. The CDR3 length is 14 residues. CDR3 coding DNA: TGCAGTGCTCGCGGGGGGAGCATCACAGATACGCAGTATTTT. It yields the protein CSARGGSITDTQYF.

This clonotype was seen many times. The chain couples TRBV7-8 to TRBJ1-4; weak D call: TRBD1 (5 bases). This CDR3 is 17 amino acids long. V lost 0 bases and J 8 bases, leaving 19 bases between the germline ends. CDR1 SGHVS and CDR2 FQNEAQ come from the germline V gene. The CDR3 DNA is TGTGCCAGCAGCTTAGCCGGGACGGGTTCTCTGGGAGAAAAACTGTTTTTT. Translated, it gives CASSLAGTGSLGEKLFF.

At least ten counts were recorded for this clonotype. The rearrangement links TRBV11-2 to TRBJ1-5; D perhaps matches TRBD1 (6 bases). There are 15 residues in the CDR3. V lost 1 base and J lost 0, with 7 bases in between. CDR1 SGHAT and CDR2 FQNNGV come from the germline V gene. CDR3 region: CASSLGTASNQPQHF. DNA for the CDR3: TGTGCCAGCAGCTTAGGGACAGCTAGCAATCAGCCCCAGCATTTT. The variable domain in full, completed from reference TRBV11-2 and TRBJ1-5, reads EAGVAQSPRYKIIEKRQSVAFWCNPISGHATLYWYQQILGQGPKLLIQFQNNGVVDDSQLPKDRFSAERLKGVDSTLKIQPAKLEDSAVYLCASSLGTASNQPQHFGDGTRLSIL.

This clonotype was detected many times. The J gene is TRBJ2-4, the V gene TRBV29-1, with 9 bases lining up with TRBD1. CDR1 and CDR2 (germline): SQVTM, ANQGSEA. The CDR3 loop spans 13 amino acids. The junction had 5 bases not matched to a gene; V was cut back by 3 bases and J by 8 bases. The CDR3 region is CSVETGGSDIQYF. The CDR3, as DNA: TGCAGCGTTGAGACAGGGGGATCCGACATTCAGTACTTC.

The chain uses TRBV2 and TRBJ2-5; the match to TRBD1 covers 8 bases. V lost 7 bases to trimming and J lost 1 base; unmatched junction nucleotides: 2. CDR3 length equals 13 residues. The germline V gene encodes CDR1 SNHLY and CDR2 FYNNEI. This chain's CDR3 is CASTTGVQETQYF. The CDR3 DNA is TGTGCCAGCACGACAGGGGTCCAAGAGACCCAGTACTTC.

At least ten counts were recorded for this clonotype. J is TRBJ2-7 and V is TRBV4-2; TRBD2 agrees at 12 bases. CDR1 is LGHNA and CDR2 is YNFKEQ in the germline V gene. The length of the CDR3 is 16 residues. V dropped 0 bases and J dropped 4; count of bases not matched to a gene: 4. CDR3 amino acids: CASSQDASGRGYEQYF. For the CDR3, the DNA is TGTGCCAGCAGCCAAGATGCTAGCGGGAGGGGGTACGAGCAGTACTTC.

This clonotype was detected ten times or more. The V and J genes are TRBV5-1 and TRBJ2-1; D is unresolved. The CDR3 sequence is 13 residues long. Per germline, CDR1 SGHRS and CDR2 YFSETQ. V lost 1 base and J 10 bases, leaving 12 bases between the germline ends. As DNA, the CDR3 is TGCGCCAGCAGCTTGTTAGGAACTCCCGAGCAGTTCTTC. Translation gives CASSLLGTPEQFF.

This sequence joins TRBV11-3 and TRBJ2-1; 10 bases fit TRBD2. Germline trimming cut 4 bases from V and 7 bases from J; bases unmatched to any gene: 16. CDR1 is SGHNT and CDR2 is YENEEA in the germline V gene. This CDR3 is built from 18 residues. The CDR3 DNA reads TGTGCCAGCAGCTATGGCCCCTCACTAGCGGGAAAATTGAATGAGCAGTTCTTC. It specifies CASSYGPSLAGKLNEQFF.

This clonotype came up many times. V is TRBV7-3 and J is TRBJ1-2; D not certain. Germline assignment: CDR1 SGHTA and CDR2 FQGTGA. The CDR3 is 15 residues long. Trimming cost V 1 base and J 6 bases, with 15 bases left between them. The CDR3 reads CASSLRASVENGYTF. CDR3 sequence (DNA): TGTGCCAGCAGCTTAAGGGCTTCGGTGGAGAATGGCTACACCTTC.

This clonotype has a count of ten or more. V gene TRBV5-1 combines with J gene TRBJ2-3; D possibly corresponds to TRBD2 (6 bases). V lost 5 bases and J lost 4, with 17 bases in between. CDR3 length equals 15 residues. Germline CDR1 and CDR2: SGHRS and YFSETQ. CDR3 bases: TGCGCCAGCAGACCAGGGCTAGCGCCTTCAGATACGCAGTATTTT. It translates to CASRPGLAPSDTQYF.

This clonotype has a count of ten or more. This rearrangement joins TRBV19 to TRBJ2-1, with D tentatively TRBD1 (6 bases). V was trimmed by 1 base and J by 3 bases, leaving 25 bases between them. The CDR3 loop spans 20 amino acids. The V gene's germline CDR1 is LNHDA and CDR2 SQIVND (reference sequence). The CDR3 nucleotides are TGTGCCAGTAGTATAGCCCAGCCGGGACAAGCTGGCCCTTACTACAATGAGCAGTTCTTC. It codes for CASSIAQPGQAGPYYNEQFF.

The rearrangement links TRBV19 to TRBJ2-2; D might be TRBD1 (6 bases). Trimming pared 6 bases from V and 1 base from J, leaving 9 bases between. This CDR3 spans 14 amino acids. CDR1 is LNHDA and CDR2 is SQIVND in the germline V gene (reference sequence). Here the CDR3 reads CASRLQGNTGELFF. Written as DNA, the CDR3 is TGTGCCAGTAGATTACAGGGGAACACCGGGGAGCTGTTTTTT. The full variable domain, completed using reference TRBV19 and TRBJ2-2, is DGGITQSPKYLFRKEGQNVTLSCEQNLNHDAMYWYRQDPGQGLRLIYYSQIVNDFQKGDIAEGYSVSREKKESFPLTVTSAQKNPTAFYLCASRLQGNTGELFFGEGSRLTVL.

This clonotype was observed many times. The chain uses TRBV10-3 and TRBJ2-3; TRBD2 matches 9 bases. The CDR3 length is 16 residues. Germline V lookup: CDR1 ENHRY, CDR2 SYGVKD. With V trimmed by 3 bases and J by 0 bases, 4 bases remained unmatched. The CDR3 nucleotides read TGTGCCATCAGTGATCTAGCGGGATCTAGCACAGATACGCAGTATTTT. Translating gives CAISDLAGSSTDTQYF.

Many counts were recorded for this clonotype. The rearrangement uses TRBV10-3 and TRBJ2-7, with TRBD1 as a possible D gene (6 bases). The CDR3 has 14 residues. V lost 9 bases and J lost 2, with 17 bases in between. Germline loops: CDR1 ENHRY, CDR2 SYGVKD. The DNA for the CDR3 is TGTGCCATTTCAAACCGGGACATTACCTACGAGCAGTACTTC. The encoded protein is CAISNRDITYEQYF.

This clonotype was seen a few times. The chain is built from TRBV7-9 and TRBJ2-1; 9 nucleotides line up with TRBD2. With V trimmed by 5 bases and J by 7 bases, 9 bases remained unmatched. This CDR3 region has 15 residues. CDR1 and CDR2 (germline): SEHNR, FQNEAQ (reference sequence). The CDR3 sequence is CASSRSGSYVNEQFF. In DNA, the CDR3 is TGTGCCAGCAGCCGTAGCGGGAGTTATGTAAATGAGCAGTTCTTC.

This clonotype occurred a few times. This chain joins TRBV7-9 and TRBJ1-4; D is ambiguous. CDR3 length: 15 residues. Looked up from germline, CDR1 is SEHNR and CDR2 is FQNEAQ (reference sequence). V was trimmed by 3 bases and J by 4 bases, leaving 12 bases between them. The CDR3 sequence is CASSFMDRINEKLFF. CDR3 nucleotide sequence: TGTGCCAGCAGCTTTATGGATAGGATTAATGAAAAACTGTTTTTT. Supplemented by reference TRBV7-9 and TRBJ1-4, the full variable domain reads DTGVSQNPRHKITKRGQNVTFRCDPISEHNRLYWYRQTLGQGPEFLTYFQNEAQLEKSRLLSDRFSAERPKGSFSTLEIQRTEQGDSAMYLCASSFMDRINEKLFFGSGTQLSVL.

This clonotype was observed a handful of times. The chain carries TRBV20-1 and TRBJ2-7; D ambiguous. The CDR3 sequence is 13 residues long. Germline V gene lookup returns CDR1 DFQATT and CDR2 SNEGSKA (reference sequence). V was cut by 3 bases and J by 7 bases, with 16 bases left in between. The CDR3 DNA sequence: TGCAGTGCTAGCCAACTTCGGGTGGGAGAGCAGTACTTC. Its protein product is CSASQLRVGEQYF.

In this sample, this clonotype turned up many times. The chain is built from TRBV18 and TRBJ2-1, with D perhaps TRBD2 (5 bases). This CDR3 comprises 14 residues. Trimming stripped 0 bases from V and 4 bases from J, with 7 bases between. Germline CDR1 reads KGHSH; CDR2 reads LQKENI. CDR3 amino acids: CASSPPSGYNEQFF. The CDR3 nucleotides are TGTGCCAGCTCACCACCCAGCGGATACAATGAGCAGTTCTTC.

The V gene is TRBV19, the J gene TRBJ2-7, with 7 bases fitting TRBD2. In germline, CDR1 is LNHDA, CDR2 SQIVND (reference sequence). This CDR3 is 13 amino acids long. V shed 8 bases, J shed 4 bases, and the junction held 8 bases outside the gene matches. The CDR3 is CASLGLGEYEQYF. The CDR3 region has the DNA TGTGCCAGTTTAGGACTAGGAGAATACGAGCAGTACTTC.

This chain connects TRBV28 to TRBJ1-5; 7 bases line up with TRBD1. V gave up 4 bases and J gave up 11 bases; unmatched junction bases: 14. This CDR3 region has 15 residues. Per the germline V gene, CDR1 is MDHEN and CDR2 is SYDVKM. The CDR3 spells CASSYLQGRGATQHF. CDR3 DNA: TGTGCCAGCAGTTACTTACAGGGGCGTGGGGCAACCCAGCATTTT.

This clonotype came up a few times. The chain has TRBV5-4 and TRBJ1-5; D perhaps matches TRBD1 (5 bases). The CDR3 sequence is 15 residues long. V dropped 0 bases and J dropped 5 bases, with 12 bases sitting between them. CDR1 and CDR2 (germline): SGHNT, YYREEE (reference sequence). The DNA of the CDR3 is TGTGCCAGCAGCTTGGGGGGCAGGGCGGATCAGCCCCAGCATTTT. This gives the protein CASSLGGRADQPQHF. The entire variable domain, with the rest obtained from reference TRBV5-4 and TRBJ1-5, is as follows: ETGVTQSPTHLIKTRGQQVTLRCSSQSGHNTVSWYQQALGQGPQFIFQYYREEENGRGNFPPRFSGLQFPNYSSELNVNALELDDSALYLCASSLGGRADQPQHFGDGTRLSIL.

This clonotype was seen many times. The CDR3 spells CASSSDIQGLSYNEQFF. Here the CDR3 DNA reads TGTGCCAGCAGTTCAGATATTCAGGGACTTAGCTACAATGAGCAGTTCTTC. The chain has TRBV28 and TRBJ2-1; a possible D gene is TRBD2 (6 bases). The CDR3 has 17 amino acids. Per the germline V gene, CDR1 is MDHEN and CDR2 is SYDVKM. V gave up 4 bases and J gave up 3 bases, with 19 bases separating them.

This chain uses TRBV12-3 or TRBV12-4 with TRBJ2-3; D is ambiguous. Trimming cost V 5 bases and J 1 base, with 10 bases left between them. The CDR3 runs to 14 residues. The CDR3 sequence is CASSPIRGTDTQYF. CDR3 coding DNA: TGTGCCAGCAGTCCCATTCGAGGCACAGATACGCAGTATTTT.

The sample holds many counts of this clonotype. This chain connects TRBV7-8 to TRBJ2-3; 11 nucleotides line up with TRBD2. The trim removed 3 bases at V and 3 bases at J, leaving 5 bases unmatched. The CDR3 has 16 residues. Germline values: CDR1 SGHVS, CDR2 FQNEAQ. Here the CDR3 DNA reads TGTGCCAGCAGCTTTGAACTAGCGGGGGCAACAGATACGCAGTATTTT. It is translated as CASSFELAGATDTQYF. The variable domain in full, with the rest retrieved from reference TRBV7-8 and TRBJ2-3, is GAGVSQSPRYKVAKRGQDVALRCDPISGHVSLFWYQQALGQGPEFLTYFQNEAQLDKSGLPSDRFFAERPEGSVSTLKIQRTQQEDSAVYLCASSFELAGATDTQYFGPGTRLTVL.

There are many counts of this clonotype. The rearrangement links TRBV7-3 to TRBJ2-3, with 10 bases fitting TRBD2. The CDR3 totals 20 residues. J gave up 7 bases and V 5 bases, and 24 bases lay outside the gene matches. Germline V lookup: CDR1 SGHTA, CDR2 FQGTGA. CDR3 bases: TGTGCCAGCAGCCCCCGGGAGACTAGCGGGTTAGACCCCCTTGAGAATACGCAGTATTTT. As protein: CASSPRETSGLDPLENTQYF. Full variable domain (missing parts from reference TRBV7-3 and TRBJ2-3): GAGVSQTPSNKVTEKGKYVELRCDPISGHTALYWYRQSLGQGPEFLIYFQGTGAADDSGLPNDRFFAVRPEGSVSTLKIQRTERGDSAVYLCASSPRETSGLDPLENTQYFGPGTRLTVL.

This clonotype was seen repeatedly, ten times or more. The chain combines TRBV20-1 with TRBJ2-7; 7 bases are shared with TRBD2. The V and J ends lost 0 bases and 0 bases, in that order; junction bases with no gene match: 8. Germline CDR1 DFQATT, CDR2 SNEGSKA (reference sequence). This CDR3 region has 16 residues. The CDR3 region has the DNA TGCAGTGCTAGAGATTCGACGCGCGGGGGCTCCTACGAGCAGTACTTC. This codes for CSARDSTRGGSYEQYF.

This clonotype appeared many times. The rearrangement uses TRBV2 and TRBJ1-2, with D unclear. The V end was cut by 8 bases, the J end by 7 bases, with 17 bases between. This CDR3 region has 13 residues. Germline V gene lookup returns CDR1 SNHLY and CDR2 FYNNEI. In nucleotides, the CDR3 is TGTGCCAGCTCCCATGAGAGGGCGGCTGGCTACACCTTC. It encodes CASSHERAAGYTF.

A note on this clonotype: A read error may be the cause here, since a much bigger clone is one base away. V is TRBV10-1 and J is TRBJ2-2; TRBD1 matches 8 bases. V lost 6 bases and J lost 9; bases outside the gene matches: 9. There are 14 residues in the CDR3. The germline CDR1 and CDR2 sequences are WNHNN and SYGVQD (reference sequence). The CDR3 spells CASRLDRVARELFF. DNA of the CDR3: TGCGCCAGCAGGTTGGACAGGGTCGCCCGGGAGCTGTTTTTT.

This clonotype was observed a few times. The chain uses TRBV6-2 or TRBV6-3 and TRBJ1-1; D gene ambiguous. The CDR3 contains 17 residues. V lost 2 bases, J lost 0 bases, and 16 bases lay in between. Germline V gene sequence: CDR1 MNHEY, CDR2 SVGEGT. In DNA form, the CDR3 reads TGTGCCAGCAGTTACGGTGATCGCGACACCCTGAACACTGAAGCTTTCTTT. This sequence encodes CASSYGDRDTLNTEAFF.